The clone carrying this T cell receptor (beta chain) was recorded many times. Its target is unknown. This sample is drawn from a study of regulatory T cells in long-lasting Graves disease. Study-wide results and caveats: TRBV28, TRBJ1-2 and TRBJ2-5 were segments that persistent disease favored.

Germline V gives CDR1 SEHNR, CDR2 FQNEAQ (reference sequence). CDR3 length: 13 residues. Trimming removed 2 bases from V and 3 bases from J, with 8 bases in between. As for time point: newly diagnosed GD, antithyroid drugs for less than 3 months. Making the TCR library involved RNA that had been extracted from PBMCs. For TCR beta, libraries came from iRepertoire HTBI primers and Arm-PCR of CDR3 regions. In TCRdb, the multiplex PCR reads were re-called with MiXCR into one record per CDR3 protein. The repertoire includes about 530,000 distinct CDR3 sequences, around 16% of them detected once, and 20% to 25% sits in the top ten. The sample was also reused in another study, on T cells in Graves' hyperthyroidism and ophthalmopathy. As reported in that work: If no ophthalmopathy progression occurred within 18 months, Graves' hyperthyroidism was stable. The hyperthyroidism was newly diagnosed and had lasted under 2 months; the patients were aged 18 to 65. Also found in blood were most expanded thyroid clonotypes above 0.001.

The rearrangement uses TRBV7-9 and TRBJ2-7; the D is unclear. This sequence was found in a woman in her forties or fifties with Graves disease. The sequencing here drew on peripheral blood mononuclear cells (PBMCs), taken at new diagnosis, from a patient treated with antithyroid drugs. The CDR3 coding sequence is TGTGCCAGCAGCTTAAGTGGGAACTACGAGCAGTACTTC. Its protein product is CASSLSGNYEQYF.